The clone carrying this T cell receptor (beta chain) was recorded a few times. Its antigen is still unknown. Sorted CD4+ subsets: naive, central memory, regulatory, stem cell-like memory (CD45RO/CCR7/CD25/CD127/CD95/CD27 panel). Investigators reverse transcribed all isolated RNA, so they sequenced expressed TCRB transcripts. Only in-frame clones appear in the TCRdb table, and some are missing; sequencing was by immunoSEQ multiplex PCR. The sample carries around 690,000 clones, 9.5% to 15% recorded once. The data derive from a study of beta chain features in type 1 diabetes. Study-wide points: The VDJ junctions of type 1 diabetes patients carried fewer insertions and more deletions. PCR, the amplification step, might favor shorter templates, equally in patients and controls. In all four CD4+ subsets, TCRB CDR3 length was significantly, moderately reduced in type 1 diabetes.

The germline CDR1 and CDR2 sequences are LGHNA and YNFKEQ. This CDR3 comprises 16 residues. Trimming at V came to 1 base and at J to 2 bases, leaving 7 bases not matched to a gene. This clonotype was obtained from a man younger than 45 with type 1 diabetes. Sequencing was performed on naive CD4+ T cells from blood. This chain joins TRBV4-2 and TRBJ2-7; 8 nucleotides line up with TRBD1. CDR3 region: CASSQVTGGTAYEQYF. The CDR3 DNA sequence: TGTGCCAGCAGCCAAGTTACAGGGGGTACCGCCTACGAGCAGTACTTC.